The next 24 T cell receptor beta chains were all read from a single sample in a study of shared clonotypes between healthy human individuals. Here immunoSEQ multiplex PCR was the method, and the copy in TCRdb shows in-frame clones only, minus some. Here the sample spans hundreds of thousands of clones, approximately 96% being singletons. Terminally differentiated effector memory CD45RA+ cells were left out of the naive CD8 fraction, which was CD45RO-negative and positively selected for CCR7. The sequencing input was naive CD8+ T cells sorted from blood. The source is a woman in her twenties or thirties in good health.

This clone turned up a few times. The rearrangement links TRBV29-1 to TRBJ1-1; D is perhaps TRBD1 (5 bases). The CDR3 totals 11 residues. Germline-derived CDR1 and CDR2 are SQVTM and ANQGSEA. Trimming cost V 4 bases and J 7 bases, with 10 bases left between them. This CDR3 is CSVGGDGEAFF. DNA for the CDR3: TGCAGCGTTGGAGGGGACGGTGAAGCTTTCTTT.

The V call is TRBV27, the J call TRBJ2-7, with a tentative D call TRBD1 (5 bases). This CDR3 spans 13 amino acids. CDR1 and CDR2 from the germline V gene are MNHEY and SMNVEV (reference sequence). V was pared by 5 bases and J by 3 bases, with 11 bases between. CDR3 DNA: TGTGCCAGCAGTAAACGACAGTTCTACGAGCAGTACTTC. This codes for CASSKRQFYEQYF.

The rearrangement uses TRBV27 and TRBJ1-2, with a weak D call TRBD1 (6 bases). The CDR3 loop spans 14 amino acids. V lost 4 bases, J lost 6 bases, and 15 bases lay in between. Germline CDR1 MNHEY, CDR2 SMNVEV (reference sequence). As DNA, the CDR3 is TGTGCCAGCAGTTCGATTACAGGGATCCATGGCTACACCTTC. Translated: CASSSITGIHGYTF.

CDR3 region: CASSSRSTGNTEAFF. The DNA for the CDR3 is TGTGCCAGCAGCTCGAGGTCGACGGGGAACACTGAAGCTTTCTTT. This rearrangement joins TRBV7-9 to TRBJ1-1; D call uncertain. This CDR3 region has 15 residues. CDR1 is SEHNR, CDR2 FQNEAQ, per germline (reference sequence). With 4 bases removed from V and 1 base from J, the gap between germline ends came to 13 bases.

J is TRBJ1-5 and V is TRBV2; D is unresolved. The V gene lost 3 bases and the J gene lost 4 bases, with 10 bases spanning the gap. Germline assignment: CDR1 SNHLY and CDR2 FYNNEI. The CDR3 totals 14 residues. CDR3 in amino acids: CASSDQHTNQPQHF. In DNA form, the CDR3 reads TGTGCCAGCAGTGATCAGCACACTAATCAGCCCCAGCATTTT.

The V and J genes are TRBV4-2 and TRBJ2-1; D call uncertain. V was cut by 0 bases and J by 1 base, with 13 bases left in between. From germline, CDR1 is LGHNA and CDR2 YNFKEQ. The CDR3 is made up of 17 amino acids. The CDR3 bases are TGTGCCAGCAGCCAAGATTTAGCCAGCCGTTCCTACAATGAGCAGTTCTTC. This codes for CASSQDLASRSYNEQFF.

The chain couples TRBV11-1 to TRBJ2-1, with a possible D match to TRBD2 (5 bases). Looked up from germline, CDR1 is SGHAT and CDR2 is FQDESV (reference sequence). V lost 4 bases, J lost 0 bases, and 16 bases lay in between. The CDR3 has 17 residues. The CDR3 here is CASSSPSKRSSYNEQFF. The CDR3 bases are TGTGCCAGCAGCTCTCCAAGTAAGCGGAGCTCCTACAATGAGCAGTTCTTC.

The chain uses TRBV4-1 and TRBJ2-1, with D hard to call. Germline CDR1 MGHRA, CDR2 YSYEKL. V was trimmed by 0 bases and J by 6 bases, leaving 6 bases between them. This CDR3 spans 13 amino acids. CDR3 coding DNA: TGCGCCAGCAGCCAAGAACCGCCCAATGAGCAGTTCTTC. It translates to CASSQEPPNEQFF.

V gene TRBV5-4 combines with J gene TRBJ2-7, with 14 bases fitting TRBD2. The V gene end was trimmed by 4 bases and the J gene end by 5 bases; junction bases not matched to a gene: 8. Germline-derived CDR1 and CDR2 are SGHNT and YYREEE (reference sequence). The CDR3 covers 16 residues. The CDR3 DNA reads as TGTGCCAGCAGCACTTGGACTAGCGGGAGGAACGACGAGCAGTACTTC. It translates to CASSTWTSGRNDEQYF.

The chain links TRBV4-2 to TRBJ2-7; TRBD1 matches 9 bases. J lost 4 bases, V lost 0 bases, and 4 bases had no gene match. CDR3 length: 15 amino acids. From germline, CDR1 is LGHNA and CDR2 YNFKEQ. This CDR3 is CASSQDTGGGYEQYF. The CDR3 DNA sequence: TGTGCCAGCAGCCAAGATACAGGGGGCGGATACGAGCAGTACTTC.

The chain carries TRBV28 and TRBJ1-1, with D unclear. Germline CDR1 is MDHEN and CDR2 is SYDVKM. Trimming removed 3 bases at V and 1 base at J, with 12 bases between. This CDR3 spans 15 amino acids. CDR3 in amino acids: CASSLSGGANTEAFF. Written as DNA, the CDR3 is TGTGCCAGCAGTTTGTCCGGCGGCGCGAACACTGAAGCTTTCTTT.

In its sample, this clone was seen once. The chain couples TRBV28 to TRBJ2-5; no reliable D call. V was cut by 3 bases and J by 5 bases, with 13 bases left in between. CDR1 and CDR2 from the germline V gene are MDHEN and SYDVKM. The CDR3 consists of 14 residues. DNA of the CDR3: TGTGCCAGCAGTTTTGTGTCGCTCGGGGAGACCCAGTACTTC. Translated: CASSFVSLGETQYF.

The chain employs TRBV28 and TRBJ1-3; possibly TRBD1 for D (6 bases). The CDR3 is 16 amino acids. The V end lost 6 bases, the J end lost 3 bases, and 18 bases lay between the germline ends. Germline-derived CDR1 and CDR2 are MDHEN and SYDVKM. CDR3 amino acids: CASRGTGYYYGNTIYF. In DNA form, the CDR3 reads TGTGCCAGCAGAGGTACAGGGTATTACTATGGAAACACCATATATTTT.

This sequence joins TRBV27 and TRBJ2-3; 8 positions agree with TRBD2. The trim removed 6 bases at V and 5 bases at J, leaving 13 bases unmatched. CDR3 length: 16 amino acids. Per germline, CDR1 MNHEY and CDR2 SMNVEV (reference sequence). The CDR3 DNA sequence: TGTGCCAGCAGCCCGGCAGCGGGAGAGTACGGAGATACGCAGTATTTT. Its protein product is CASSPAAGEYGDTQYF.

V gene TRBV7-9 combines with J gene TRBJ1-3; D ambiguous. Germline CDR1 SEHNR, CDR2 FQNEAQ (reference sequence). The CDR3 consists of 13 residues. The ends were cut back, 3 bases at V and 0 bases at J, with 3 bases in the middle. CDR3 sequence reads: CASSLGSGNTIYF. The CDR3 DNA reads as TGTGCCAGCAGCTTGGGCTCTGGAAACACCATATATTTT. The full variable domain, completed using reference TRBV7-9 and TRBJ1-3, is DTGVSQNPRHKITKRGQNVTFRCDPISEHNRLYWYRQTLGQGPEFLTYFQNEAQLEKSRLLSDRFSAERPKGSFSTLEIQRTEQGDSAMYLCASSLGSGNTIYFGEGSWLTVV.

The rearrangement links TRBV4-1 to TRBJ1-1; D gene ambiguous. Trimming took 0 bases from V and 10 from J, leaving 9 bases between them. The CDR3 length is 12 residues. Germline V lookup: CDR1 MGHRA, CDR2 YSYEKL. The CDR3 region is CASSQDPPPAFF. In DNA, the CDR3 is TGCGCCAGCAGCCAAGACCCCCCCCCAGCTTTCTTT.

The chain combines TRBV6-1 with TRBJ1-1; 8 positions match TRBD1. This CDR3 comprises 18 residues. The V and J ends lost 3 bases and 0 bases, in that order; junction bases with no gene match: 12. Per the germline V gene, CDR1 is MNHNS and CDR2 is SASEGT. CDR3 loop: CASSDWTGPSLLNTEAFF. CDR3 in DNA: TGTGCCAGCAGTGATTGGACAGGGCCTTCCCTATTGAACACTGAAGCTTTCTTT.

This clone was seen a single time. The chain joins TRBV4-1 to TRBJ2-1; D is undetermined. Germline loops: CDR1 MGHRA, CDR2 YSYEKL. The CDR3 consists of 15 residues. The germline V and J ends were trimmed by 0 bases and 12 bases, with 18 bases remaining between them. CDR3 sequence: CASSQDHGSLYPQFF. The CDR3 bases are TGCGCCAGCAGCCAAGATCACGGCAGCTTATATCCGCAGTTCTTC.

The V and J genes are TRBV5-6 and TRBJ1-2; D is ambiguous. Trimming left V 5 bases short and J 6 bases short, with 20 bases between. Germline CDR1 is SGHDT and CDR2 is YYEEEE. CDR3 length equals 15 residues. The CDR3, as DNA: TGTGCCAGCAGGATTGAAATGGCGGGGTGGGATGGCTACACCTTC. Its protein product is CASRIEMAGWDGYTF.

The J gene is TRBJ1-1, the V gene TRBV29-1, with 9 bases matching TRBD1. This CDR3 has 17 residues. Germline-derived CDR1 and CDR2 are SQVTM and ANQGSEA. With 3 bases clipped from V and 0 bases from J, the junction kept 11 bases outside the gene matches. CDR3 sequence reads: CSVEGGTGSLLNTEAFF. The CDR3 DNA reads as TGCAGCGTTGAGGGTGGGACAGGGAGTTTGTTGAACACTGAAGCTTTCTTT.

This rearrangement joins TRBV7-6 to TRBJ2-1, with 12 bases fitting TRBD2. V lost 3 bases and J lost 9; bases outside the gene matches: 9. The CDR3 sequence is 16 residues long. Germline CDR1 is SGHVS and CDR2 is FNYEAQ. CDR3 amino acids: CASSFPLAGGPGEQFF. In DNA form, the CDR3 reads TGTGCCAGCAGCTTTCCTCTAGCGGGAGGGCCGGGTGAGCAGTTCTTC.

Here the CDR3 DNA reads TGTGCCTGGAGTGTACTAACTCAAGAGACCCAGTACTTC. As protein: CAWSVLTQETQYF. The chain recombines TRBV30 with TRBJ2-5; no reliable D call. V was cut by 0 bases and J by 2 bases, with 7 bases left in between. The length of the CDR3 is 13 residues. Germline CDR1 reads GTSNPN; CDR2 reads SVGIG (reference sequence).

In DNA, the CDR3 is TGTGCCAGCAGCTTAGAGGGTAGGGGGACAGGGGTAGAGGGGACTGAAGCTTTCTTT. Translating gives CASSLEGRGTGVEGTEAFF. The genes are TRBV7-9 and TRBJ1-1, with 10 bases that match TRBD1. V lost 1 base, J lost 5 bases, and 16 bases stayed unmatched. CDR1 is SEHNR and CDR2 is FQNEAQ in the germline V gene (reference sequence). The CDR3 consists of 19 residues.

The chain uses TRBV4-1 and TRBJ1-2; 7 nucleotides agree with TRBD1. CDR1 MGHRA and CDR2 YSYEKL come from the germline V gene. Trimming removed 1 base from V and 1 base from J; junction bases left unmatched: 9. CDR3 length: 17 amino acids. In nucleotides, the CDR3 is TGCGCCAGCAGCCAAGCCCGACAGGGATGGAATAACTATGGCTACACCTTC. Protein product: CASSQARQGWNNYGYTF.